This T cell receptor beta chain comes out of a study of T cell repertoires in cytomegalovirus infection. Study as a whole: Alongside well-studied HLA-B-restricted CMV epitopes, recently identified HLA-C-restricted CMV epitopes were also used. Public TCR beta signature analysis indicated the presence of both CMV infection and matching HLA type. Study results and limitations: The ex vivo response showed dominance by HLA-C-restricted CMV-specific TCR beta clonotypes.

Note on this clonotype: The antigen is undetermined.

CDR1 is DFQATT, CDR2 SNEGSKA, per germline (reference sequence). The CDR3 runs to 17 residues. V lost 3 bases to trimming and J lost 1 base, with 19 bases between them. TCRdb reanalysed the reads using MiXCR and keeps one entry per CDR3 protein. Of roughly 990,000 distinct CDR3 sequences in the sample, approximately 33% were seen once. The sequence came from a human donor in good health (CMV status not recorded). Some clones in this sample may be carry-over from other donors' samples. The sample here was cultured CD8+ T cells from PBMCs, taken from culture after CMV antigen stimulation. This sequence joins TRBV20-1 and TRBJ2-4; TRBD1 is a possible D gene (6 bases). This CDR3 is CSARGAGTGRAKNIQYF. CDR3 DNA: TGCAGTGCTAGGGGGGCTGGTACGGGTAGGGCCAAAAACATTCAGTACTTC.